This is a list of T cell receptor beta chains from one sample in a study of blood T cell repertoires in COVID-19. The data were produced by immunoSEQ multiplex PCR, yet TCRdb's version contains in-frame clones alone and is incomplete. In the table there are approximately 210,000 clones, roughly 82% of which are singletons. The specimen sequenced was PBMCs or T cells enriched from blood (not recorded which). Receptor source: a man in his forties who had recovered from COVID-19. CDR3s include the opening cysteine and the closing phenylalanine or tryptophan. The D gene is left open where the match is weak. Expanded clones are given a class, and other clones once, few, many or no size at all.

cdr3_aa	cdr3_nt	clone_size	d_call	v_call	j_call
CASSRGQGFIDEQFF	TGCGCCAGCAGCCGCGGGCAGGGGTTTATCGATGAGCAGTTCTTC	.	.	TRBV5-1	TRBJ2-1
CASWRDLISLNEKLFF	TGTGCCAGCTGGCGGGACCTTATATCCCTTAATGAAAAACTGTTTTTT	.	.	TRBV2	TRBJ1-4
CASSSVGTGVSPLHF	TGTGCCAGTAGTTCGGTCGGGACAGGGGTATCACCCCTCCACTTT	.	TRBD1	TRBV19	TRBJ1-6
CASSSRPQSSAPNEQFF	TGTGCCAGCAGTTCGAGGCCCCAGTCTAGCGCGCCAAATGAGCAGTTCTTC	.	.	TRBV28	TRBJ2-1
CASSRRASNTGELFF	TGTGCCAGCAGCAGGCGGGCTTCAAACACCGGGGAGCTGTTTTTT	many	.	TRBV6-2/TRBV6-3	TRBJ2-2
CASSRGTGEIAHGYTF	TGCGCCAGCAGCCGGGGGACAGGGGAAATCGCCCATGGCTACACCTTC	.	TRBD1	TRBV5-1	TRBJ1-2
CASRTRAENTEAFF	TGTGCCAGCAGGACCCGAGCGGAGAACACTGAAGCTTTCTTT	.	.	TRBV2	TRBJ1-1
CASSPASGRAREQFF	TGTGCCAGCAGCCCGGCTAGCGGGAGGGCCCGTGAGCAGTTCTTC	.	TRBD2	TRBV9	TRBJ2-1
CASSPRGGMNTEAFF	TGTGCCAGCAGTCCGAGAGGGGGTATGAACACTGAAGCTTTCTTT	.	.	TRBV28	TRBJ1-1
CASSYSSGGANYGYTF	TGTGCCAGCAGTTACTCATCCGGGGGGGCTAACTATGGCTACACCTTC	.	.	TRBV6-5	TRBJ1-2
CASWEASGTDEQYF	TGTGCCAGTTGGGAGGCAAGCGGGACGGACGAGCAGTACTTC	.	TRBD2	TRBV2	TRBJ2-7
CASSYDNTQYF	TGCGCCAGCAGCTACGACAATACGCAGTATTTT	.	.	TRBV5-1	TRBJ2-3
CASSSQRLAERGSSYNEQFF	TGTGCCAGCAGCTCTCAACGCCTAGCTGAGCGGGGGAGCTCCTACAATGAGCAGTTCTTC	few	TRBD2	TRBV7-8	TRBJ2-1
CASSLGTAHYGYTF	TGTGCCAGCAGCTTGGGGACAGCTCACTATGGCTACACCTTC	.	.	TRBV5-5	TRBJ1-2
CASSLNRRGGYTF	TGTGCCAGCAGCTTAAATAGAAGGGGTGGCTACACCTTC	.	.	TRBV7-9	TRBJ1-2
CAWSGRQGSYEQYF	TGTGCCTGGAGTGGGCGACAGGGCTCCTACGAGCAGTACTTC	.	TRBD1	TRBV30	TRBJ2-7
CASSQRNTIYF	TGTGCCAGCAGTCAAAGAAACACCATATATTTT	.	.	TRBV6-5	TRBJ1-3
CASSWTGADNQPQHF	TGCGCCAGCAGCTGGACAGGGGCCGATAATCAGCCCCAGCATTTT	.	TRBD1	TRBV5-1	TRBJ1-5
CASSLYQGAANEQFF	TGTGCCAGCAGCTTATACCAGGGGGCCGCGAATGAGCAGTTCTTC	.	TRBD1	TRBV7-3	TRBJ2-1
CGILDTYSYNEQFF	TGCGGTATACTAGACACTTACTCCTACAATGAGCAGTTCTTC	.	.	TRBV23-1	TRBJ2-1
CASSMGRVAGELFF	TGTGCCAGTAGTATGGGCAGGGTTGCCGGGGAGCTGTTTTTT	.	.	TRBV19	TRBJ2-2
CASSSSAEGYGYTF	TGTGCCAGCAGCTCTTCGGCAGAGGGCTATGGCTACACCTTC	.	.	TRBV11-1	TRBJ1-2
CASSQPRGGGITDTQYF	TGTGCCAGCAGCCAACCCCGCGGGGGAGGGATCACAGATACGCAGTATTTT	.	TRBD2	TRBV4-2	TRBJ2-3
CSVEGTIQGGYTF	TGCAGCGTTGAAGGGACAATACAAGGCGGCTACACCTTC	.	.	TRBV29-1	TRBJ1-2
CASSFLTGGVSPLHF	TGTGCCAGCAGTTTCTTAACAGGGGGAGTGTCACCCCTCCACTTT	.	TRBD1	TRBV27	TRBJ1-6
CASSYTRGGTSGTQYF	TGTGCCAGCAGTTACACGAGAGGGGGGACTAGCGGTACGCAGTATTTT	.	TRBD2	TRBV6-2/TRBV6-3	TRBJ2-3
CASSLLGKNTGELFF	TGTGCCAGCAGCTTACTCGGGAAGAACACCGGGGAGCTGTTTTTT	.	.	TRBV5-5	TRBJ2-2
CASNKAVAEAFF	TGTGCCAGCAATAAGGCGGTCGCTGAAGCTTTCTTT	.	.	TRBV28	TRBJ1-1